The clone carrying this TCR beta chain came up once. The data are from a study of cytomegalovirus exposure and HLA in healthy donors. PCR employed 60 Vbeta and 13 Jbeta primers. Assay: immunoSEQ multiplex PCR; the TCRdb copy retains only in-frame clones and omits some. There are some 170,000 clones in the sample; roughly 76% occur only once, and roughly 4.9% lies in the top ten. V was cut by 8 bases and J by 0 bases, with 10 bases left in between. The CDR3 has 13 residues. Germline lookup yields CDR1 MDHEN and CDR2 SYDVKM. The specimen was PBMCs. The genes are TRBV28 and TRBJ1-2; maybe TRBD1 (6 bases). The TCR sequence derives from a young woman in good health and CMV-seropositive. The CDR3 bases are TGTGCCAGCGCCCCAGGGGCTAACTATGGCTACACCTTC. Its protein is CASAPGANYGYTF.